The T cell receptor (beta chain) described here comes from a study of beta chain features in type 1 diabetes. Broader study findings: In these data, an HLA type influence on TCRB rearrangement remained unresolved.

Investigators reverse transcribed all isolated RNA, so they sequenced expressed TCRB transcripts. Sequenced by immunoSEQ multiplex PCR; TCRdb stores in-frame clones only, minus some. The sample lists 250,000 to 350,000 clones, roughly 15% occurring once. CDR3 length equals 18 residues. Germline assignment: CDR1 SGHDT and CDR2 YYEEEE. Unmatched junction bases numbered 12, after V lost 3 bases and J lost 3 bases. Only a few counts were recorded for this clone. Antigen unknown. Material for sequencing was central memory CD4+ T cells from blood. The V and J genes are TRBV5-6 and TRBJ2-5; 12 bases are shared with TRBD2. The TCR originated in a man aged 25 to 40 in good health. The CDR3 here is CASSSTLAGGPKKETQYF. The CDR3 coding sequence is TGTGCCAGCAGCTCCACACTAGCGGGGGGCCCGAAGAAAGAGACCCAGTACTTC.